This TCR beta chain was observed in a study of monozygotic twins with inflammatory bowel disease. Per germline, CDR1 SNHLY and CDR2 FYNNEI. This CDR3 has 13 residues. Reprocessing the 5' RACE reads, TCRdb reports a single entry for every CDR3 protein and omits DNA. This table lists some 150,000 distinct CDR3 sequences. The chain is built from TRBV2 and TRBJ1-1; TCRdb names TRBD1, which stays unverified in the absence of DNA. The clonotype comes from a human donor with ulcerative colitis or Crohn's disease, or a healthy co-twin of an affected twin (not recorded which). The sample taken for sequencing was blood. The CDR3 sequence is CASRAQGDTEAFF.